A selection of T cell receptor beta chains follows, all from one sample in a study of CXCR4 blockade with PD-1 therapy in pancreatic cancer. The assay was immunoSEQ multiplex PCR, and TCRdb's table has in-frame clones only and misses some. The table includes under 5,500 clones, roughly half detected once. The specimen was tumor tissue. All receptors come from a human donor with pancreatic ductal adenocarcinoma. CDR3s include the opening cysteine and the closing phenylalanine or tryptophan. D genes are given only for firm matches. Clone size appears in some rows only: once, few, many, or a class for an expanded clone.

cdr3_aa cdr3_nt v_call clone_size j_call d_call
CASSQGLAGGPTYNEQFF TGTGCCAGCAGCCAGGGACTAGCGGGGGGCCCGACTTACAATGAGCAGTTCTTC TRBV7-1 few TRBJ2-1 TRBD2
CASSTLSDTQYF TGTGCCAGTAGTACCCTCTCAGATACGCAGTATTTT TRBV19 once TRBJ2-3 NA
CASSQEPVRSSYNSPLHF TGCGCCAGCAGCCAAGAACCCGTCCGGAGCTCCTATAATTCACCCCTCCACTTT TRBV1 few TRBJ1-6 NA
CSVEARGHNEQFF TGCAGCGTTGAAGCGAGAGGGCACAATGAGCAGTTCTTC TRBV29-1 NA TRBJ2-1 NA
CSVARASYNEQFF TGCAGCGTTGCTCGGGCATCCTACAATGAGCAGTTCTTC TRBV29-1 NA TRBJ2-1 NA
CASSEPGLCTDTQYF TGCGCCAGCAGTGAACCGGGACTCTGCACAGATACGCAGTATTTT TRBV10-2 once TRBJ2-3 NA
CASSLGLGGHTIYF TGTGCCAGCAGCTTAGGCCTGGGGGGACACACCATATATTTT TRBV11-3 few TRBJ1-3 NA
CASSGRDRVEAFF TGTGCCAGCAGTGGACGGGACAGGGTTGAAGCTTTCTTT TRBV25-1 NA TRBJ1-1 TRBD1
CASSRRTNSYEQYF TGTGCCAGTAGTCGGAGGACAAACTCCTACGAGCAGTACTTC TRBV19 few TRBJ2-7 NA
CASSLLQGTETQYF TGTGCCAGCAGTCTTTTACAGGGGACGGAGACCCAGTACTTC TRBV28 NA TRBJ2-5 TRBD1
CASSRYGTPTYEQYF TGTGCCAGCAGCCGGTACGGGACACCCACCTACGAGCAGTACTTC TRBV9 NA TRBJ2-7 NA
CASSAGQYNSPLHF TGTGCCAGTAGTGCGGGACAGTATAATTCACCCCTCCACTTT TRBV19 NA TRBJ1-6 TRBD1
CASSPGGDEQYF TGTGCCAGCTCACCGGGAGGGGACGAGCAGTACTTC TRBV18 NA TRBJ2-7 TRBD2
CASSGGTGPNTEAFF TGTGCCAGCAGTGGGGGGACAGGCCCGAACACTGAAGCTTTCTTT TRBV6-7 few TRBJ1-1 TRBD1
CASSNTGELFF TGTGCCAGTAGTAACACCGGGGAGCTGTTTTTT TRBV19 NA TRBJ2-2 NA
CASSVGTVVSGNTIYF TGCGCCAGCAGCGTCGGGACGGTAGTCTCTGGAAATACCATATATTTT TRBV5-1 NA TRBJ1-3 NA
CASSLDRSAKQFF TGTGCCAGCAGCCTGGACCGTTCGGCAAAGCAGTTCTTC TRBV9 few TRBJ2-1 NA
CASSEVDSRNTIYF TGTGCCAGCAGTGAAGTGGATTCGAGAAACACCATATATTTT TRBV2 NA TRBJ1-3 NA
CASSAGQGSVKQYF TGTGCCAGCAGCGCGGGACAGGGGAGTGTTAAGCAGTACTTC TRBV9 medium-sized TRBJ2-7 TRBD1
CASSRLQGGNEQYF TGTGCCAGCTCACGGCTACAGGGGGGCAACGAGCAGTACTTC TRBV18 NA TRBJ2-7 TRBD1
CASSIGGRSPLHF TGTGCCAGTAGTATTGGGGGGAGATCACCCCTCCACTTT TRBV19 NA TRBJ1-6 NA
CASSWAGGSRTDTQYF TGTGCCAGCAGCTGGGCCGGGGGGTCCCGCACAGATACGCAGTATTTT TRBV11-3 few TRBJ2-3 TRBD2
CASSPPNRGSGSPLHF TGTGCCAGCTCACCACCGAACAGGGGTTCGGGATCACCCCTCCACTTT TRBV18 NA TRBJ1-6 TRBD1